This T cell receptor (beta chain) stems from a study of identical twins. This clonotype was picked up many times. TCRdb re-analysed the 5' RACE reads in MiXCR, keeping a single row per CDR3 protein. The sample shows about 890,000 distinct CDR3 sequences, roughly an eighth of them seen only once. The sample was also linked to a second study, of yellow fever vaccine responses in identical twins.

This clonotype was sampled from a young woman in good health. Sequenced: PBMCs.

The CDR3 region is CASSLRDGELFF. CDR3 nucleotide sequence: TGTGCCAGCAGCTTAAGGGACGGGGAGCTGTTTTTT. V usage is TRBV7-6 and J usage is TRBJ2-2; D unresolved. CDR1 SGHVS and CDR2 FNYEAQ come from the germline V gene. The length of the CDR3 is 12 residues. Trimming took off 2 bases at V and 7 bases at J, with 5 bases between the two ends.